These 17 T cell receptor beta chains came from one sample sequenced in a study of human T cells and chemical hapten exposure. Time point denoted: patch test 2, 6 weeks after DPC sensitization. The treatment is: therapeutic diphenylcyclopropenone sensitization with weekly scalp DPC. TCRdb independently ran MiXCR on the RACE reads; one entry per CDR3 protein. The table shows around 80,000 distinct CDR3 sequences, with 6% to 8.5% occurring only once. This specimen consisted of whole blood, obtained in connection with sensitization to the hapten diphenylcyclopropenone (DPC). The receptors originated from a woman aged 25 to 39 with alopecia areata. Some clones in this sample may be carry-over from other donors' samples.

This clonotype was seen more than once but under ten times. The chain joins TRBV20-1 to TRBJ2-3; 9 bases match TRBD2. Germline values: CDR1 DFQATT, CDR2 SNEGSKA (reference sequence). V was pared by 0 bases and J by 4 bases, with 2 bases of the junction left unmatched. The CDR3 consists of 14 residues. The CDR3 nucleotides are TGCAGTGCTAGAGAGGCGGGGGGGCCAGATACGCAGTATTTT. Amino acids: CSAREAGGPDTQYF.

Many counts were recorded for this clonotype. The chain combines TRBV30 with TRBJ1-5; TRBD1 matches 7 bases. Trimming at V came to 4 bases and at J to 3 bases, leaving 6 bases not matched to a gene. Germline CDR1 reads GTSNPN; CDR2 reads SVGIG (reference sequence). There are 14 residues in the CDR3. This chain's CDR3 is CAWTGQLFNQPQHF. The CDR3 DNA reads as TGTGCCTGGACGGGACAGCTATTCAATCAGCCCCAGCATTTT.

This clonotype was found many times. The chain carries TRBV5-8 and TRBJ2-3, with 8 bases that match TRBD2. The CDR3 contains 14 residues. V gave up 0 bases and J gave up 10 bases; unmatched junction bases: 7. The germline CDR1 and CDR2 sequences are SGHTS and YDEGEE. For the CDR3, the DNA is TGTGCCAGCAGCTTGGCCGGGGGGGCCATTGCGCAGTATTTT. The encoded protein is CASSLAGGAIAQYF.

In its sample, this clonotype was seen many times. This chain joins TRBV14 and TRBJ2-3, with no clear D. Germline-derived CDR1 and CDR2 are SGHDN and FVKESK. Trimming left V 0 bases short and J 4 bases short, with 11 bases between. This CDR3 has 15 residues. DNA for the CDR3: TGTGCCAGCAGCCAAGATTGGACCAGACCAGATACGCAGTATTTT. This sequence encodes CASSQDWTRPDTQYF.

This clonotype was seen many times. The gene calls are TRBV5-1 and TRBJ1-2, with D unresolved. V lost 0 bases to trimming and J lost 2 bases, with 8 bases between them. CDR1 is SGHRS and CDR2 is YFSETQ in the germline V gene. The CDR3 runs to 14 residues. As DNA, the CDR3 is TGCGCCAGCAGCTTGGGTCCTGAAAACTATGGCTACACCTTC. It is translated as CASSLGPENYGYTF.

Ten or more counts support this clonotype. The chain uses TRBV6-6 and TRBJ1-2, with a possible D match to TRBD1 (5 bases). CDR1 is MNHNY, CDR2 SVGAGI, per germline (reference sequence). The V end lost 5 bases, the J end lost 4 bases, and 8 bases lay between the germline ends. The CDR3 is 12 residues long. This CDR3 is CASSRQFYGYTF. CDR3 nucleotides: TGTGCCAGCAGTCGACAGTTCTATGGCTACACCTTC.

This rearrangement joins TRBV27 to TRBJ2-2; D call uncertain. Trimming took off 6 bases at V and 6 bases at J, with 11 bases between the two ends. This CDR3 spans 13 amino acids. Germline CDR1 is MNHEY and CDR2 is SMNVEV (reference sequence). The CDR3 DNA follows: TGTGCCAGCAGGGGCATATGGGCCGGGGAGCTGTTTTTT. Translating gives CASRGIWAGELFF.

The table lists this clonotype with a few counts. As DNA, the CDR3 is TGTGCCAGCAGTGTAAGACAGGGGGCGGTTGAAGCTTTCTTT. This encodes CASSVRQGAVEAFF. V is TRBV6-4 and J is TRBJ1-1; 10 positions match TRBD1. The CDR3 consists of 14 residues. Germline V CDR1 and CDR2: MRHNA, SNTAGT. Trimming removed 4 bases from V and 7 bases from J; junction bases left unmatched: 6.

This clonotype was seen ten or more times. This rearrangement joins TRBV25-1 to TRBJ1-1; D ambiguous. The CDR3 has 13 amino acids. Looked up from germline, CDR1 is MGHDK and CDR2 is SYGVNS. Between the trimmed V and J ends, which lost 7 bases and 2 bases, there was a span of 11 bases. The CDR3 spells CASTPSANTEAFF. The CDR3 coding sequence is TGTGCCAGCACCCCGAGTGCTAACACTGAAGCTTTCTTT.

The sample holds many counts of this clonotype. CDR3 amino acids: CASSEARTSGTQYF. CDR3 coding DNA: TGTGCCAGCAGTGAAGCTAGGACTAGCGGGACCCAGTACTTC. The rearrangement links TRBV2 to TRBJ2-5; 10 nucleotides align to TRBD2. There are 14 residues in the CDR3. Losses at the gene ends were 0 bases for V and 7 bases for J; bases not matched to a gene: 2. Germline CDR1 reads SNHLY; CDR2 reads FYNNEI.

This clonotype appeared many times. This sequence joins TRBV25-1 and TRBJ1-3, with TRBD1 as a possible D gene (6 bases). V dropped 0 bases and J dropped 0 bases, with 15 bases sitting between them. CDR1 is MGHDK, CDR2 SYGVNS, per germline. This CDR3 is 18 amino acids long. The CDR3 sequence is CASSEYLPTGFSGNTIYF. The CDR3 DNA reads TGTGCCAGCAGTGAATATCTTCCCACAGGGTTCTCTGGAAACACCATATATTTT.

This clonotype came up many times. The chain uses TRBV18 and TRBJ1-1; no definite D call. The CDR3 has 13 residues. Trimming cost V 1 base and J 1 base, with 4 bases left between them. Looked up from germline, CDR1 is KGHSH and CDR2 is LQKENI. CDR3 nucleotide sequence: TGTGCCAGCTCACCACAGGAGAACACTGAAGCTTTCTTT. It encodes CASSPQENTEAFF.

The chain uses TRBV11-2 and TRBJ2-3, with a weak D call TRBD2 (5 bases). Germline V lookup: CDR1 SGHAT, CDR2 FQNNGV. The CDR3 spans 15 residues. Deletions cut 4 bases from V and 0 bases from J, with 11 bases between. The CDR3 is CASSSIAKSTDTQYF. Here the CDR3 DNA reads TGTGCCAGCAGCTCGATAGCGAAGAGCACAGATACGCAGTATTTT.

The genes are TRBV20-1 and TRBJ2-7; D is uncertain. V gave up 5 bases and J gave up 9 bases, with 14 bases separating them. The CDR3 sequence is 11 residues long. Germline CDR1 is DFQATT and CDR2 is SNEGSKA (reference sequence). CDR3 sequence (DNA): TGCAGTGCTGGCGCCCCTGCGTGGCAGTACTTC. It yields the protein CSAGAPAWQYF.

The sample holds a few counts of this clonotype. The chain joins TRBV15 to TRBJ2-1; 11 bases match TRBD2. In germline, CDR1 is LNHNV, CDR2 YYDKDF (reference sequence). The trim removed 5 bases at V and 7 bases at J, leaving 7 bases unmatched. The CDR3 is 15 residues long. CDR3 protein: CATSGVAGGGNEQFF. CDR3 nucleotide sequence: TGTGCCACCAGCGGGGTAGCGGGGGGGGGGAATGAGCAGTTCTTC. Full variable domain (outside the CDR3, taken from reference TRBV15 and TRBJ2-1): DAMVIQNPRYQVTQFGKPVTLSCSQTLNHNVMYWYQQKSSQAPKLLFHYYDKDFNNEADTPDNFQSRRPNTSFCFLDIRSPGLGDTAMYLCATSGVAGGGNEQFFGPGTRLTVL.

This clonotype was picked up many times. This rearrangement joins TRBV29-1 to TRBJ2-2, with D perhaps matching TRBD1 (6 bases). The CDR3 has 15 amino acids. The germline V gene has CDR1 SQVTM and CDR2 ANQGSEA. The V gene lost 5 bases and the J gene lost 0 bases, with 13 bases spanning the gap. The CDR3 loop reads CSVQVQGSNTGELFF. The CDR3, as DNA: TGCAGCGTTCAGGTACAGGGCTCGAACACCGGGGAGCTGTTTTTT.

This clonotype was counted at least ten times. The chain has TRBV5-1 and TRBJ2-7, with D possibly TRBD1 on 5 matching bases. Germline V gene lookup returns CDR1 SGHRS and CDR2 YFSETQ. Trimming removed 1 base at V and 5 bases at J, with 13 bases between. CDR3 size: 14 residues. DNA of the CDR3: TGCGCCAGCAGCTTGACCCCAGGGTACGACGAGCAGTACTTC. It translates to CASSLTPGYDEQYF.